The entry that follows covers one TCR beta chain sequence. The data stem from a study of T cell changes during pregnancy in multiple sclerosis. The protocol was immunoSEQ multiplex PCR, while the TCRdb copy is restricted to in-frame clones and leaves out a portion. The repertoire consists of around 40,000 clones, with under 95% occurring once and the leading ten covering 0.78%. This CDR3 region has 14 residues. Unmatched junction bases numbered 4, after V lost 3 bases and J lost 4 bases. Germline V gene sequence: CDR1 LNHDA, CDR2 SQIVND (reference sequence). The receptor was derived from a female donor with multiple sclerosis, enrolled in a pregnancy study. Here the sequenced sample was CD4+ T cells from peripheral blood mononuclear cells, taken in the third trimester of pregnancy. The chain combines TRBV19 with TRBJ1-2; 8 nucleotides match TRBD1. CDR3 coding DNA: TGTGCCAGTAGTATCCAGGGGGCAGGCTATGGCTACACCTTC. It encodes CASSIQGAGYGYTF.